This T cell receptor (beta chain) was identified during a study of T cell responses to AZD1222 COVID-19 vaccine. CDR1 is LGHDT, CDR2 YNNKEL, per germline (reference sequence). V dropped 4 bases and J dropped 7 bases, with 14 bases sitting between them. The CDR3 consists of 13 residues. The repertoire was sequenced with immunoSEQ multiplex PCR; TCRdb's copy has only in-frame clones and lacks some. Here the sample spans some 180,000 clones, 90% to 95% being singletons. The clonotype originates from an adult who received the MenACWY meningococcal vaccine as a control. The chain combines TRBV3-1 (or the pseudogene TRBV3-2) with TRBJ2-7; D ambiguous. Material: peripheral blood, obtained 28 days after the second dose of the MenACWY control vaccine. The CDR3 coding sequence is TGTGCCAGCAGCCCCCGAAGGCAAGGGGAGCAGTACTTC. This sequence encodes CASSPRRQGEQYF.